A single sample is the source of the 31 T cell receptor beta chains below, sequenced in a study of CD8+ T cells in alopecia areata. Reverse transcription of extracted RNA yielded cDNA, which provided the sequencing template. Using immunoSEQ multiplex PCR, the repertoire was profiled, and TCRdb retains in-frame clones only, with some absent. Of 95,000 to 100,000 clones in the sample, 60% were seen once. Regarding treatment: oral pan-JAK inhibitor, 5-10 mg twice daily. The sequencing used CD8+ T cells sorted from blood, collected at roughly week 55, from a patient treated with tofacitinib. All receptors come from a human donor with alopecia areata.

This chain uses TRBV4-1 with TRBJ1-1; no firm D call. The V end lost 0 bases, the J end lost 1 base, and 9 bases lay between the germline ends. In germline, CDR1 is MGHRA, CDR2 YSYEKL. The CDR3 is 15 residues long. The CDR3 DNA follows: TGCGCCAGCAGCCAAGATCATGCCGGGAACACTGAAGCTTTCTTT. It specifies CASSQDHAGNTEAFF.

The rearrangement links TRBV4-1 to TRBJ2-7, with D possibly matching TRBD2 (7 bases). CDR1 is MGHRA, CDR2 YSYEKL, per germline. The CDR3 consists of 15 residues. Trimming cost V 5 bases and J 7 bases, with 21 bases left between them. The CDR3 nucleotides are TGCGCCAGCAGCGGGGCGGGGGCCTCGACGGGGGAGCAGTACTTC. As protein: CASSGAGASTGEQYF.

The chain links TRBV7-9 to TRBJ1-5, with 10 bases that match TRBD1. V trimming: 1 base; J trimming: 1 base; junction bases outside the gene matches: 10. Germline V gene lookup returns CDR1 SEHNR and CDR2 FQNEAQ (reference sequence). The CDR3 has 19 residues. CDR3 residues: CASSLDGPGQGTSNQPQHF. As DNA, the CDR3 is TGTGCCAGCAGCTTAGATGGCCCGGGACAGGGGACGAGCAATCAGCCCCAGCATTTT.

J is TRBJ2-3 and V is TRBV18; D unresolved. CDR3 length equals 13 residues. Between the trimmed V and J ends, which lost 4 bases and 0 bases, there was a span of 5 bases. Germline loops: CDR1 KGHSH, CDR2 LQKENI. The CDR3 region has the DNA TGTGCCAGCTCACACCCAAGCACAGATACGCAGTATTTT. It yields the protein CASSHPSTDTQYF.

J is TRBJ2-7 and V is TRBV5-1; 11 bases are a match to TRBD1. CDR1 is SGHRS and CDR2 is YFSETQ in the germline V gene. The CDR3 sequence is 14 residues long. J gave up 3 bases and V 4 bases, and 3 bases lay outside the gene matches. The CDR3 region is CASSMDRGLYEQYF. Written as DNA, the CDR3 is TGCGCCAGCAGCATGGACAGGGGGCTCTACGAGCAGTACTTC.

V and J are TRBV5-6 and TRBJ2-3; D not resolved. CDR1 is SGHDT and CDR2 is YYEEEE in the germline V gene. CDR3 size: 15 residues. V was shortened by 4 bases and J by 0 bases, with 12 bases between the two germline ends. Written as DNA, the CDR3 is TGTGCCAGCAGCCCCGAGTACTCTAGCACAGATACGCAGTATTTT. Translated, it gives CASSPEYSSTDTQYF.

This clone has a handful of counts. The J gene is TRBJ2-1, the V gene TRBV14; D is perhaps TRBD1 (5 bases). The CDR3 is 16 residues long. Germline CDR1 and CDR2: SGHDN and FVKESK. Trimming stripped 6 bases from V and 8 bases from J, with 23 bases between. DNA of the CDR3: TGTGCCAGCAGTGCCGGGTGGGGCTCAGGATTCGATGAGCAGTTCTTC. It codes for CASSAGWGSGFDEQFF.

The V gene is TRBV4-1, the J gene TRBJ2-1; D unclear. Germline values: CDR1 MGHRA, CDR2 YSYEKL. This CDR3 is 16 amino acids long. The germline V and J ends were trimmed by 0 bases and 0 bases, with 9 bases remaining between them. The chain's CDR3 is CASSQDMVSSYNEQFF. Here the CDR3 DNA reads TGCGCCAGCAGCCAAGATATGGTTAGCTCCTACAATGAGCAGTTCTTC.

The chain recombines TRBV27 with TRBJ1-5; unclear D gene. CDR1 and CDR2 from the germline V gene are MNHEY and SMNVEV (reference sequence). V was shortened by 6 bases and J by 0 bases, with 6 bases between the two germline ends. The CDR3 covers 13 residues. Written as DNA, the CDR3 is TGTGCCAGCAGCGATTATAGCAATCAGCCCCAGCATTTT. This codes for CASSDYSNQPQHF.

This clone showed up just a few times. J is TRBJ1-1 and V is TRBV27, with TRBD1 matching 8 bases. This CDR3 has 13 amino acids. With V trimmed by 2 bases and J by 6 bases, 2 bases remained unmatched. From germline, CDR1 is MNHEY and CDR2 SMNVEV (reference sequence). The CDR3 protein is CASSLAQGAEAFF. The DNA of the CDR3 is TGTGCCAGCAGTTTAGCACAGGGGGCTGAAGCTTTCTTT.

V gene TRBV19 combines with J gene TRBJ1-5; TRBD1 is a possible D gene (5 bases). The ends were cut back, 6 bases at V and 6 bases at J, with 9 bases in the middle. The CDR3 is made up of 12 amino acids. The germline V gene has CDR1 LNHDA and CDR2 SQIVND (reference sequence). The CDR3 DNA reads TGTGCCAGTAGCGTTAGGGGTCAGCCCCAGCATTTT. Amino acid sequence: CASSVRGQPQHF.

The rearrangement uses TRBV18 and TRBJ1-1; 8 bases align to TRBD1. This CDR3 is 14 amino acids long. The germline V gene has CDR1 KGHSH and CDR2 LQKENI. The ends lost 4 bases at V and 1 base at J; junction bases unmatched: 2. For the CDR3, the DNA is TGTGCCAGCTCACTAGGACAGGGGAACACTGAAGCTTTCTTT. This codes for CASSLGQGNTEAFF.

This clone was seen just once. The chain carries TRBV6-5 and TRBJ2-7; D remains ambiguous. V lost 2 bases and J 1 base, leaving 6 bases between the germline ends. Germline CDR1 MNHEY, CDR2 SVGAGI. There are 13 residues in the CDR3. CDR3: CASSYGQSYEQYF. Written as DNA, the CDR3 is TGTGCCAGCAGTTACGGGCAGTCCTACGAGCAGTACTTC.

The V call is TRBV4-1, the J call TRBJ2-7, with 7 bases lining up with TRBD2. This CDR3 is 16 amino acids long. Germline-derived CDR1 and CDR2 are MGHRA and YSYEKL. Unmatched junction bases numbered 6, after V lost 0 bases and J lost 1 base. The CDR3: CASSQEARGDSYEQYF. CDR3 nucleotides: TGCGCCAGCAGCCAAGAAGCACGGGGGGATTCCTACGAGCAGTACTTC.

In this sample, this clone turned up once. This chain joins TRBV5-6 and TRBJ2-3; 10 nucleotides line up with TRBD1. CDR3 size: 18 residues. Germline assignment: CDR1 SGHDT and CDR2 YYEEEE. The ends lost 5 bases at V and 2 bases at J; junction bases unmatched: 14. The CDR3, as DNA: TGTGCCAGCAGGGGGCCGACAGGGGGCAAAGGGCACACAGATACGCAGTATTTT. Translated, it gives CASRGPTGGKGHTDTQYF.

This clone was observed a few times. The genes are TRBV7-2 and TRBJ2-3; TRBD2 matches 7 bases. Germline CDR1 SGHTA, CDR2 FQGNSA. The CDR3 sequence is 14 residues long. The V and J ends lost 1 base and 6 bases, in that order; junction bases with no gene match: 4. CDR3: CASSLGGGMDTQYF. The CDR3 nucleotides read TGTGCCAGCAGCTTAGGCGGGGGAATGGATACGCAGTATTTT.

The rearrangement joins TRBV6-5 to TRBJ1-1, with D uncertain. The CDR3 length is 14 residues. Per germline, CDR1 MNHEY and CDR2 SVGAGI. V was clipped by 5 bases and J by 5 bases, with 15 bases between them. The CDR3 DNA sequence: TGTGCCAGCAGTAAAGACATCCGGTTAACTGAAGCTTTCTTT. It translates to CASSKDIRLTEAFF.

A remark on this clone: One base separates it from a far larger clone, so it is likely a read error. The V call is TRBV7-9, the J call TRBJ2-7, with 10 bases matching TRBD1. Germline CDR1 and CDR2: SEHNR and FQNEAQ (reference sequence). The CDR3 has 15 amino acids. Losses at the gene ends were 5 bases for V and 7 bases for J; bases not matched to a gene: 11. CDR3 in DNA: TGTGCCAGCAGCCCCGGGACAGGGGCCTACAATGAGCAGTACTTC. Protein: CASSPGTGAYNEQYF. The whole variable domain, filled in from reference TRBV7-9 and TRBJ2-7, reads DTGVSQNPRHKITKRGQNVTFRCDPISEHNRLYWYRQTLGQGPEFLTYFQNEAQLEKSRLLSDRFSAERPKGSFSTLEIQRTEQGDSAMYLCASSPGTGAYNEQYFGPGTRLTVT.

The chain has TRBV15 and TRBJ2-3; the D call may be TRBD1 or TRBD2 (6 bases each). The CDR3 contains 18 residues. CDR1 and CDR2 from the germline V gene are LNHNV and YYDKDF (reference sequence). Trimming took 0 bases from V and 5 from J, leaving 21 bases between them. CDR3 sequence reads: CATSRDFAGGQGRDTQYF. CDR3 DNA sequence: TGTGCCACCAGCAGAGATTTTGCCGGGGGCCAGGGGAGAGATACGCAGTATTTT.

This clone was picked up a small number of times. This chain uses TRBV10-3 with TRBJ2-3; tentative D call: TRBD1 (6 bases). V was pared by 6 bases and J by 5 bases, with 12 bases between. This CDR3 spans 13 amino acids. Germline V gene lookup returns CDR1 ENHRY and CDR2 SYGVKD. CDR3 in DNA: TGTGCCATCAGCATGACAGGTGGAGATACGCAGTATTTT. This encodes CAISMTGGDTQYF.

This chain links TRBV19 with TRBJ1-5; 7 nucleotides agree with TRBD1. This CDR3 has 16 amino acids. CDR1 is LNHDA, CDR2 SQIVND, per germline (reference sequence). The J segment lost 0 bases and the V segment lost 8 bases, leaving 10 bases of the junction unmatched. CDR3 in amino acids: CASSTGTDHSNQPQHF. DNA of the CDR3: TGTGCCAGTTCTACCGGGACAGACCATAGCAATCAGCCCCAGCATTTT.

The chain carries TRBV5-1 and TRBJ2-7; D not certain. The CDR3 spans 13 residues. Germline loops: CDR1 SGHRS, CDR2 YFSETQ. The V and J ends lost 2 bases and 1 base respectively, with 7 bases between them. For the CDR3, the DNA is TGCGCCAGCAGCTTCGGCCAATCCTACGAGCAGTACTTC. Its translation: CASSFGQSYEQYF.

The V and J genes are TRBV19 and TRBJ1-5; D may be TRBD1 (5 bases). V lost 3 bases, J lost 6 bases, and 15 bases lay in between. The germline V gene encodes CDR1 LNHDA and CDR2 SQIVND (reference sequence). The CDR3 is made up of 15 amino acids. The CDR3 sequence: CASSIRLGGGQPQHF. The CDR3 DNA is TGTGCCAGTAGTATCCGGTTGGGGGGGGGTCAGCCCCAGCATTTT. Full variable domain (rest looked up from reference TRBV19 and TRBJ1-5): DGGITQSPKYLFRKEGQNVTLSCEQNLNHDAMYWYRQDPGQGLRLIYYSQIVNDFQKGDIAEGYSVSREKKESFPLTVTSAQKNPTAFYLCASSIRLGGGQPQHFGDGTRLSIL.

The rearrangement uses TRBV25-1 and TRBJ1-2, with 7 bases identical to TRBD1. V trimming: 1 base; J trimming: 5 bases; junction bases outside the gene matches: 1. CDR1 MGHDK and CDR2 SYGVNS come from the germline V gene. The CDR3 loop spans 13 amino acids. This CDR3 is CASSEWDSYGYTF. DNA of the CDR3: TGTGCCAGCAGTGAATGGGACAGTTATGGCTACACCTTC.

The chain uses TRBV2 and TRBJ1-5; D perhaps matches TRBD1 (6 bases). V was shortened by 4 bases and J by 2 bases, with 9 bases between the two germline ends. The CDR3 consists of 14 residues. CDR1 and CDR2 (germline): SNHLY, FYNNEI. CDR3 DNA sequence: TGTGCCAGCAGTGCGGCAGGGGGCAATCAGCCCCAGCATTTT. Protein sequence: CASSAAGGNQPQHF. Supplemented by reference TRBV2 and TRBJ1-5, the full variable domain reads EPEVTQTPSHQVTQMGQEVILRCVPISNHLYFYWYRQILGQKVEFLVSFYNNEISEKSEIFDDQFSVERPDGSNFTLKIRSTKLEDSAMYFCASSAAGGNQPQHFGDGTRLSIL.

This clone was observed a handful of times. The genes are TRBV7-2 and TRBJ2-7; TRBD1 agrees at 11 bases. V was pared by 3 bases and J by 3 bases, with 4 bases of the junction left unmatched. Germline V CDR1 and CDR2: SGHTA, FQGNSA. CDR3 length: 15 residues. CDR3 nucleotides: TGTGCCAGCAGCTTCGGACAGGGGGCTAACTACGAGCAGTACTTC. This translates into CASSFGQGANYEQYF.

The gene calls are TRBV5-6 and TRBJ1-2; the D gene is possibly TRBD1 (5 bases). CDR3 size: 16 residues. Germline CDR1 SGHDT, CDR2 YYEEEE. Deletions cut 0 bases from V and 3 bases from J, with 15 bases between. The DNA of the CDR3 is TGTGCCAGCAGCTTGGCCGGTTTCCCGGGGCACTATGGCTACACCTTC. Protein: CASSLAGFPGHYGYTF.

In DNA, the CDR3 is TGTGCCAGCAGCGTAGGCGTCGGGGGGGCGCAAGAGACCCAGTACTTC. The encoded protein is CASSVGVGGAQETQYF. The chain joins TRBV9 to TRBJ2-5; 8 bases fit TRBD2. J was trimmed by 2 bases and V by 0 bases; bases with no gene match: 6. Germline V gene data show CDR1 as SGDLS and CDR2 as YYNGEE. This CDR3 contains 16 residues.

The chain couples TRBV15 to TRBJ1-2; tentative D call: TRBD1 (6 bases). Germline V gene lookup returns CDR1 LNHNV and CDR2 YYDKDF (reference sequence). V was shortened by 0 bases and J by 4 bases, with 12 bases between the two germline ends. This CDR3 is built from 15 residues. Here the CDR3 DNA reads TGTGCCACCAGCAGAGATACAACAGGGTTCTATGGCTACACCTTC. It codes for CATSRDTTGFYGYTF.

V and J are TRBV29-1 and TRBJ2-5, with TRBD1 matching over 10 bases. This CDR3 is built from 15 residues. The V and J ends lost 2 bases and 5 bases, in that order; junction bases with no gene match: 8. The V gene's germline CDR1 is SQVTM and CDR2 ANQGSEA. The CDR3 reads CSVETGQGLGETQYF. CDR3 DNA sequence: TGCAGCGTTGAAACGGGACAGGGGCTCGGGGAGACCCAGTACTTC.

The chain has TRBV25-1 and TRBJ1-4; D perhaps matches TRBD1 (6 bases). This CDR3 comprises 15 residues. V was cut by 1 base and J by 7 bases, with 13 bases left in between. Germline CDR1 and CDR2: MGHDK and SYGVNS. CDR3 loop: CASSEFRGYSEKLFF. In DNA form, the CDR3 reads TGTGCCAGCAGTGAATTCAGGGGTTATAGTGAAAAACTGTTTTTT.